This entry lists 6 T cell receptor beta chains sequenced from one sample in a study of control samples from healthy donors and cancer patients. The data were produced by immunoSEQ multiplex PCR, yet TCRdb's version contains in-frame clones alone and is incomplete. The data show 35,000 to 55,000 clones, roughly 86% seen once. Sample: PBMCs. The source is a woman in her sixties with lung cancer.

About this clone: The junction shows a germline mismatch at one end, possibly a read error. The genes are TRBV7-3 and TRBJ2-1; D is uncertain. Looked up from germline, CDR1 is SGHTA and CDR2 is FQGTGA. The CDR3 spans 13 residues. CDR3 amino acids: CASSTDSYNEQFF. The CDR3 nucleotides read TGTGCCAGCAGCACTGACTCCTATAATGAGCAGTTCTTC.

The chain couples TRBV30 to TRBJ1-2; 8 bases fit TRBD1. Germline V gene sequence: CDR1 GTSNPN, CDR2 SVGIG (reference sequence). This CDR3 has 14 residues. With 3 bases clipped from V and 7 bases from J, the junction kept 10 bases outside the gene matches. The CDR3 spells CAWSNSRGLGGYTF. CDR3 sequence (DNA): TGTGCCTGGAGCAATTCCAGGGGGCTTGGTGGCTACACCTTC.

The CDR3 DNA sequence: TGCGCCAGCAGCTTGGAGGGCACTGAAGCTTTCTTT. The encoded protein is CASSLEGTEAFF. The J gene is TRBJ1-1, the V gene TRBV5-1, with D hard to call. The CDR3 extends over 12 amino acids. CDR1 and CDR2 (germline): SGHRS, YFSETQ. V was shortened by 0 bases and J by 4 bases, with 4 bases between the two germline ends.

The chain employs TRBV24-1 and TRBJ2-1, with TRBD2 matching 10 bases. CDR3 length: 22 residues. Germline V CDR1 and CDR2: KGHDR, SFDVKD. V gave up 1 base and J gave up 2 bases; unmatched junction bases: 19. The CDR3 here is CATSDFGGRGVAGGNAYNEQFF. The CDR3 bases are TGTGCCACCAGTGATTTCGGGGGAAGAGGGGTAGCGGGAGGAAATGCCTACAATGAGCAGTTCTTC.

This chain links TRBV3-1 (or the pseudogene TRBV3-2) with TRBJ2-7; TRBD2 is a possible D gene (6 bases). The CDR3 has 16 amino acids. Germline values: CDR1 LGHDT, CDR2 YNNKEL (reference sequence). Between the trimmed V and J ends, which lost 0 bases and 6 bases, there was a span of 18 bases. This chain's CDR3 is CASSQDLLGRDGEQYF. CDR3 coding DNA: TGTGCCAGCAGCCAAGATCTGTTGGGGCGGGACGGCGAGCAGTACTTC.

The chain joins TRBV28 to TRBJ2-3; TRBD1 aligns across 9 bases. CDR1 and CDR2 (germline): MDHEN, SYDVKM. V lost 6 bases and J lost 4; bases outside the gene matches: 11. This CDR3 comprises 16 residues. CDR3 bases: TGTGCCAGCAGAACCCAGGACAGGGGAGGCGCAGATACGCAGTATTTT. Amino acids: CASRTQDRGGADTQYF. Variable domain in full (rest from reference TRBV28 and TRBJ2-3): DVKVTQSSRYLVKRTGEKVFLECVQDMDHENMFWYRQDPGLGLRLIYFSYDVKMKEKGDIPEGYSVSREKKERFSLILESASTNQTSMYLCASRTQDRGGADTQYFGPGTRLTVL.